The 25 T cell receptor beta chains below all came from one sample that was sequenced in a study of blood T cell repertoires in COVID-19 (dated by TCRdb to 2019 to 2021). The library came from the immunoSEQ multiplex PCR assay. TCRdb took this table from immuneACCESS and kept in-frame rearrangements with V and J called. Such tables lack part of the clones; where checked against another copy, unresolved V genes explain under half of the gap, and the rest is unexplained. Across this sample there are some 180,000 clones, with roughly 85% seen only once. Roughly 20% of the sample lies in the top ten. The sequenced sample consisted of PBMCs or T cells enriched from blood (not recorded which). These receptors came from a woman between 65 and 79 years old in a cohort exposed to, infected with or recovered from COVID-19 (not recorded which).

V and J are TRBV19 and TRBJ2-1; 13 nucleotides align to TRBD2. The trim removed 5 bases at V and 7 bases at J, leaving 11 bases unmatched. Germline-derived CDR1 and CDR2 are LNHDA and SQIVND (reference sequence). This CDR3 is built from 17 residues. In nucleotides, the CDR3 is TGTGCCAGTAGTTACGCGGGACTAGCGGGACTGAGGAATGAGCAGTTCTTC. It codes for CASSYAGLAGLRNEQFF.

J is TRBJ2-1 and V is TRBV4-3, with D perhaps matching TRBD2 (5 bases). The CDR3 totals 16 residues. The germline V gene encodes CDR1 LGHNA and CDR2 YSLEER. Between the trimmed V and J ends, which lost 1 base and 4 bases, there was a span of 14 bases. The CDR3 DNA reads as TGCGCCAGCAGCCAAGTCGGGAAACGCGTGTACAATGAGCAGTTCTTC. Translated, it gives CASSQVGKRVYNEQFF.

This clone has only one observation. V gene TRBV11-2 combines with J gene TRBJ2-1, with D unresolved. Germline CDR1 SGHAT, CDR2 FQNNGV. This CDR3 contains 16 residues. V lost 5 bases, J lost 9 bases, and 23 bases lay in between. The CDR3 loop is CASSPLDDPFGIEQFF. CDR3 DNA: TGTGCCAGCAGCCCGCTAGACGACCCCTTCGGCATTGAGCAGTTCTTC.

The chain's CDR3 is CAWSRESGRATRASYNEQFF. The CDR3 DNA reads as TGTGCCTGGAGTCGCGAGAGCGGGAGGGCCACCCGGGCCTCCTACAATGAGCAGTTCTTC. This chain links TRBV30 with TRBJ2-1; 10 bases are a match to TRBD2. Germline CDR1 GTSNPN, CDR2 SVGIG (reference sequence). This CDR3 spans 20 amino acids. With V trimmed by 2 bases and J by 0 bases, 16 bases remained unmatched.

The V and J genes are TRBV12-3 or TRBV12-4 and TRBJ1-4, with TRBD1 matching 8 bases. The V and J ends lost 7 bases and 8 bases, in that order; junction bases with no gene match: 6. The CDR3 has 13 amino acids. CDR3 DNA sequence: TGTGCCAGCACCCAGGGGGCAGGGGAAAAACTGTTTTTT. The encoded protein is CASTQGAGEKLFF.

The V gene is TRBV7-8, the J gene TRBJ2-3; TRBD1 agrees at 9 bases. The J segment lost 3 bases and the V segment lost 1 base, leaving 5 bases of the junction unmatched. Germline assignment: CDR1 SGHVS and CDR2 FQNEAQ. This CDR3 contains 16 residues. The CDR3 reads CASSLGRTGATDTQYF. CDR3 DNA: TGTGCCAGCAGCTTAGGAAGGACAGGGGCTACAGATACGCAGTATTTT.

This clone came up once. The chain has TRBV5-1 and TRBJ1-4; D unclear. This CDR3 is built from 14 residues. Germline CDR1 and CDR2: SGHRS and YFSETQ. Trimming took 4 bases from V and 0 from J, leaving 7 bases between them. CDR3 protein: CASSQLATNEKLFF. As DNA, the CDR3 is TGCGCCAGCAGCCAACTAGCAACTAATGAAAAACTGTTTTTT.

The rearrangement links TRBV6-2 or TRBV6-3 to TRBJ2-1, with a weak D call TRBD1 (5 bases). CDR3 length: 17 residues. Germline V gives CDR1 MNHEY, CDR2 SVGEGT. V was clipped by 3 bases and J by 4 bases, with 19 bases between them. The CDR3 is CASSYLGHRNSYNEQFF. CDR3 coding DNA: TGTGCCAGCAGTTATTTAGGACACCGTAATAGTTACAATGAGCAGTTCTTC.

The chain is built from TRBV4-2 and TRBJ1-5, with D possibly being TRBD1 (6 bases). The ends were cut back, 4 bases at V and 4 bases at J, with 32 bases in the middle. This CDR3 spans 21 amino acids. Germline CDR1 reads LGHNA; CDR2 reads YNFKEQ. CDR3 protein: CASSPRQSWTSQGLRNQPQHF. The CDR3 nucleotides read TGTGCCAGCAGCCCCCGCCAAAGTTGGACTTCACAGGGACTAAGGAATCAGCCCCAGCATTTT.

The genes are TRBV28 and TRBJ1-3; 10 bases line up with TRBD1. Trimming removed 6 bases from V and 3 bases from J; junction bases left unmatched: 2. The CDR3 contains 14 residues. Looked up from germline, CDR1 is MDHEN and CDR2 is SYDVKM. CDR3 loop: CASRTGGGGNTIYF. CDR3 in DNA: TGTGCCAGCAGGACAGGGGGCGGTGGAAACACCATATATTTT.

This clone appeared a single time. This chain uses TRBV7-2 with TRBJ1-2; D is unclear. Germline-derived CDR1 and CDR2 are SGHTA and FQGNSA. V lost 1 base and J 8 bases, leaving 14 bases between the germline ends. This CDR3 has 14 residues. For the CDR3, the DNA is TGTGCCAGCAGCTTAGTATGGCAGGTTACAGGCTACACCTTC. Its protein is CASSLVWQVTGYTF.

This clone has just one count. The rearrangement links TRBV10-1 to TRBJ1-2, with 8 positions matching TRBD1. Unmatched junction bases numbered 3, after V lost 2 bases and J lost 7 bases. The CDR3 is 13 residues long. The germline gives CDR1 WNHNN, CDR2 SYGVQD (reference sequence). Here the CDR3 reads CASSEGQGGGYTF. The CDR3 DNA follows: TGCGCCAGCAGTGAGGGACAGGGTGGTGGCTACACCTTC.

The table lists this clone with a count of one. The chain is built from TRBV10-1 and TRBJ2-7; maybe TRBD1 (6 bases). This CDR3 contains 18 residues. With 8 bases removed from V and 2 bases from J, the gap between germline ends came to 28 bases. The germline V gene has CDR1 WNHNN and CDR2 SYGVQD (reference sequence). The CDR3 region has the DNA TGCGCCAGCGGACGGGACACCTCCGCCCATCGCAAAACCTACGAGCAGTACTTC. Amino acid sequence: CASGRDTSAHRKTYEQYF.

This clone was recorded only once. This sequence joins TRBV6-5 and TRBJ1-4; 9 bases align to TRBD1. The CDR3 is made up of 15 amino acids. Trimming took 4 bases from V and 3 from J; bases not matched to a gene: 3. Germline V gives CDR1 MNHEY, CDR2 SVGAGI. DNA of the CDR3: TGTGCCAGCAGTTCGACAGGGGGGGCTAATGAAAAACTGTTTTTT. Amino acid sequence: CASSSTGGANEKLFF.

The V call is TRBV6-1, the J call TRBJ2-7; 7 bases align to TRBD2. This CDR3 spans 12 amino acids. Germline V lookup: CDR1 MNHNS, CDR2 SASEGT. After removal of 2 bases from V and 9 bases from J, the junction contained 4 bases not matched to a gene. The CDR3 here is CASSENREGQYF. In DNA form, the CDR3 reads TGTGCCAGCAGTGAAAATAGGGAGGGGCAGTACTTC.

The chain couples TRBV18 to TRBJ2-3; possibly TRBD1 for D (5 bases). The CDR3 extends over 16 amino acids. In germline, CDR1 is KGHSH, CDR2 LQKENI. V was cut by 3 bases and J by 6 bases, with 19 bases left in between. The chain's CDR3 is CASSPSRTTILDTQYF. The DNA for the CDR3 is TGTGCCAGCTCACCTTCTCGGACAACCATTCTTGATACGCAGTATTTT.

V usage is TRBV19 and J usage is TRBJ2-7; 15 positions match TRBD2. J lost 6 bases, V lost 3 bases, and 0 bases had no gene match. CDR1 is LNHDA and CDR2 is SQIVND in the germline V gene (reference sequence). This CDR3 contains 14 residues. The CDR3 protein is CASSMGLAGGEQYF. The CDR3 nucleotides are TGTGCCAGTAGTATGGGACTAGCGGGAGGCGAGCAGTACTTC.

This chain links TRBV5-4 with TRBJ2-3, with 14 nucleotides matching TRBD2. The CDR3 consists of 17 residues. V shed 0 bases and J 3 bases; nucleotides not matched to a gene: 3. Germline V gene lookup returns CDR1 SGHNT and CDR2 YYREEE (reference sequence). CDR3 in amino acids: CASSLGGTSGSTDTQYF. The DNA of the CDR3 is TGTGCCAGCAGCTTGGGGGGGACTAGCGGGAGTACAGATACGCAGTATTTT.

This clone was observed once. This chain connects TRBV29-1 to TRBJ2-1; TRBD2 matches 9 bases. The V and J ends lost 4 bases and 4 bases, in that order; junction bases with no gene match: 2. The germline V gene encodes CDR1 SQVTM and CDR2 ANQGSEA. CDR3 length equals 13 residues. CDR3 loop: CSVGLAGYNEQFF. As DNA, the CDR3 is TGCAGCGTTGGCCTAGCGGGGTACAATGAGCAGTTCTTC.

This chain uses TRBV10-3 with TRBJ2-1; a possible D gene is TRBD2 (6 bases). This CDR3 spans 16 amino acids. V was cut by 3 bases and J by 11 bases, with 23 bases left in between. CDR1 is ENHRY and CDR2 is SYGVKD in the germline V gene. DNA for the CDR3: TGTGCCATCAGTGACCCCCCCGGCCTGCGGGAAGGGAAGCAGTTCTTC. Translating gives CAISDPPGLREGKQFF.

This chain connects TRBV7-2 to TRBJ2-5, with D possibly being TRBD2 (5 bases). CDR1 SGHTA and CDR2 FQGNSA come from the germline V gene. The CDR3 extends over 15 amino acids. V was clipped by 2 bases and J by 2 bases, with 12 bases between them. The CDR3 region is CASSLTGSSQETQYF. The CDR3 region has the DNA TGTGCCAGCAGCTTAACGGGAAGCTCTCAAGAGACCCAGTACTTC.

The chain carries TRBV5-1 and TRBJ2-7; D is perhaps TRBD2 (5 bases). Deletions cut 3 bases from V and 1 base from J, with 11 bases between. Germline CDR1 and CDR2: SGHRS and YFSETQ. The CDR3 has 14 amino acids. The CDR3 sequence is CASSSGKPSYEQYF. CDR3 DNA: TGCGCCAGCAGCTCGGGGAAACCTTCCTACGAGCAGTACTTC.

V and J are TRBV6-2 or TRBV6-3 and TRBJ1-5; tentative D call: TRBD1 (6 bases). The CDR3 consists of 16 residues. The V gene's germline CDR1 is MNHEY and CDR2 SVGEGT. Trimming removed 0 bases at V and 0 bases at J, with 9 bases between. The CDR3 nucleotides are TGTGCCAGCAGTTACTCCAGGACAGTTAGCAATCAGCCCCAGCATTTT. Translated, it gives CASSYSRTVSNQPQHF.

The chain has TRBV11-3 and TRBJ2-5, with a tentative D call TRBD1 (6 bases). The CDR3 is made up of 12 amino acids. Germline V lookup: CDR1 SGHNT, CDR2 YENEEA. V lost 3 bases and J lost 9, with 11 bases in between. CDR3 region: CASSLPTGSQYF. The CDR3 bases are TGTGCCAGCAGCTTGCCTACAGGGTCCCAGTACTTC.

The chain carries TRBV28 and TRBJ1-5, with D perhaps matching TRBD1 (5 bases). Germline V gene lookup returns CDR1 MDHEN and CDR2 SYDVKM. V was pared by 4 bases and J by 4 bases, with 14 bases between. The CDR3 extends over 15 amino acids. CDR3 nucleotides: TGTGCCAGCAGTTCCCCAGGGCTGGATAATCAGCCCCAGCATTTT. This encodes CASSSPGLDNQPQHF.